One and the same sample provided the 23 T cell receptor beta chains below, sequenced in a study of control samples from healthy donors and cancer patients. Data came from immunoSEQ multiplex PCR; TCRdb stores just in-frame clones and leaves some out. The table shows approximately 49,000 clones, with around 86% occurring only once. The source material was PBMCs. The receptors were sampled from a woman between 45 and 65 years old with lung cancer.

The V and J genes are TRBV10-3 and TRBJ2-3; 10 bases align to TRBD2. This CDR3 has 15 residues. J was trimmed by 2 bases and V by 6 bases; bases with no gene match: 5. Germline CDR1 ENHRY, CDR2 SYGVKD. CDR3 bases: TGTGCCATCAGAAGCGGGGGGGCCTCCACAGATACGCAGTATTTT. Translation: CAIRSGGASTDTQYF.

The chain joins TRBV14 to TRBJ2-2, with D possibly TRBD1 on 6 matching bases. This CDR3 is 15 amino acids long. Per the germline V gene, CDR1 is SGHDN and CDR2 is FVKESK. The ends were cut back, 1 base at V and 5 bases at J, with 11 bases in the middle. CDR3 DNA sequence: TGTGCCAGCAGCCAAGGCAGGGGAAGTACCGGGGAGCTGTTTTTT. It encodes CASSQGRGSTGELFF.

The rearrangement joins TRBV4-1 to TRBJ2-7, with 8 nucleotides matching TRBD1. The junction had 4 bases not matched to a gene; V was cut back by 4 bases and J by 2 bases. The CDR3 extends over 14 amino acids. Germline V gene sequence: CDR1 MGHRA, CDR2 YSYEKL. In DNA form, the CDR3 reads TGCGCCAGCAGCCCCGGACAGGGTGCCTACGAGCAGTACTTC. Translation gives CASSPGQGAYEQYF.

The V and J genes are TRBV25-1 and TRBJ2-6; D is unclear. The ends were cut back, 3 bases at V and 4 bases at J, with 7 bases in the middle. The CDR3 has 14 amino acids. In germline, CDR1 is MGHDK, CDR2 SYGVNS. The CDR3 protein is CASSDSVGANVLTF. The CDR3 DNA is TGTGCCAGCAGTGACTCCGTAGGGGCCAACGTCCTGACTTTC.

The rearrangement joins TRBV6-2 or TRBV6-3 to TRBJ2-2, with D perhaps TRBD2 (6 bases). Germline-derived CDR1 and CDR2 are MNHEY and SVGEGT. V was pared by 6 bases and J by 3 bases, with 17 bases between. This CDR3 is built from 16 residues. DNA of the CDR3: TGTGCCAGCAGCGACGCCGGGGGAAAGGACACCGGGGAGCTGTTTTTT. Protein product: CASSDAGGKDTGELFF.

The chain combines TRBV6-5 with TRBJ2-3, with D maybe TRBD2 (6 bases). The germline V gene encodes CDR1 MNHEY and CDR2 SVGAGI. Trimming stripped 7 bases from V and 4 bases from J, with 18 bases between. CDR3 length: 15 amino acids. CDR3 residues: CASTRKWGVPDTQYF. CDR3 coding DNA: TGTGCCAGCACCCGGAAGTGGGGGGTCCCAGATACGCAGTATTTT.

V usage is TRBV6-5 and J usage is TRBJ1-1; 8 positions match TRBD1. V lost 6 bases, J lost 3 bases, and 6 bases stayed unmatched. The length of the CDR3 is 14 residues. Germline V gene data show CDR1 as MNHEY and CDR2 as SVGAGI. The CDR3 DNA sequence: TGTGCCAGCAGCGACAGGGGAGTCTACACTGAAGCTTTCTTT. Translated: CASSDRGVYTEAFF.

The J gene is TRBJ2-7, the V gene TRBV27; D not resolved. Trimming removed 10 bases from V and 2 bases from J, with 12 bases in between. The CDR3 is made up of 12 amino acids. Germline CDR1 MNHEY, CDR2 SMNVEV (reference sequence). The CDR3: CATKDGAYEQYF. CDR3 DNA sequence: TGTGCCACAAAAGACGGAGCCTACGAGCAGTACTTC.

This clone has only a few counts. V and J are TRBV20-1 and TRBJ1-1; D unclear. This CDR3 is built from 9 residues. V was pared by 3 bases and J by 6 bases, with 2 bases between. CDR1 is DFQATT and CDR2 is SNEGSKA in the germline V gene (reference sequence). The CDR3: CSARAEAFF. CDR3 coding DNA: TGCAGTGCTAGGGCTGAAGCTTTCTTT.

This chain links TRBV12-3 or TRBV12-4 with TRBJ1-5, with D unclear. The CDR3 is 11 amino acids. V lost 3 bases and J lost 5, with 2 bases in between. CDR3 nucleotides: TGTGCCAGCAGTTTGTATCAGCCCCAGCATTTT. Translating gives CASSLYQPQHF.

The chain joins TRBV7-2 to TRBJ2-7, with 8 nucleotides matching TRBD1. CDR1 and CDR2 (germline): SGHTA, FQGNSA. There are 17 residues in the CDR3. J was trimmed by 4 bases and V by 2 bases; bases with no gene match: 13. This CDR3 reads CASSLSSGGTGLYEQYF. CDR3 in DNA: TGTGCCAGCAGCTTAAGTAGTGGGGGGACAGGACTTTACGAGCAGTACTTC.

In DNA, the CDR3 is TGCGCCAGCAGCCCAGGGAGCGGTCAGCCCCAGCATTTT. This codes for CASSPGSGQPQHF. The chain carries TRBV5-1 and TRBJ1-5, with a possible D match to TRBD1 (5 bases). The ends were cut back, 4 bases at V and 6 bases at J, with 11 bases in the middle. The CDR3 runs 13 residues. Germline loops: CDR1 SGHRS, CDR2 YFSETQ.

This CDR3 is CASSSNGGNTIYF. DNA of the CDR3: TGCGCCAGCAGCTCAAACGGGGGAAACACCATATATTTT. V gene TRBV4-3 combines with J gene TRBJ1-3; no firm D call. V lost 5 bases to trimming and J lost 4 bases, with 9 bases between them. CDR1 is LGHNA, CDR2 YSLEER, per germline. The CDR3 sequence is 13 residues long.

The chain employs TRBV7-2 and TRBJ1-4, with D unclear. The CDR3 contains 13 residues. The V end lost 0 bases, the J end lost 8 bases, and 7 bases lay between the germline ends. CDR1 and CDR2 from the germline V gene are SGHTA and FQGNSA. The CDR3, as DNA: TGTGCCAGCAGCTTAGCGCTCGGGGAAAAACTGTTTTTT. It specifies CASSLALGEKLFF. The whole variable domain, remainder taken from reference TRBV7-2 and TRBJ1-4, is GAGVSQSPSNKVTEKGKDVELRCDPISGHTALYWYRQSLGQGLEFLIYFQGNSAPDKSGLPSDRFSAERTGGSVSTLTIQRTQQEDSAVYLCASSLALGEKLFFGSGTQLSVL.

This sequence joins TRBV5-1 and TRBJ1-1; D is unclear. Germline lookup yields CDR1 SGHRS and CDR2 YFSETQ. This CDR3 is 14 amino acids long. The V end lost 4 bases, the J end lost 0 bases, and 10 bases lay between the germline ends. Here the CDR3 DNA reads TGCGCCAGCAGCACCCGTGGACTGAACACTGAAGCTTTCTTT. Translating gives CASSTRGLNTEAFF.

This chain uses TRBV5-6 with TRBJ2-7; TRBD1 might be the D (5 bases). CDR1 is SGHDT, CDR2 YYEEEE, per germline. Trimming removed 0 bases from V and 5 bases from J, with 12 bases in between. The CDR3 has 14 amino acids. The CDR3 spells CASSLGAGQDEQYF. DNA of the CDR3: TGTGCCAGCAGCTTGGGAGCAGGGCAGGACGAGCAGTACTTC.

This chain links TRBV25-1 with TRBJ1-1, with D possibly matching TRBD1 (5 bases). Trimming removed 5 bases at V and 2 bases at J, with 12 bases between. CDR3 length equals 14 residues. Per germline, CDR1 MGHDK and CDR2 SYGVNS. This CDR3 is CASSHGGSNTEAFF. The CDR3 nucleotides read TGTGCCAGCAGTCACGGGGGTTCAAACACTGAAGCTTTCTTT.

The chain recombines TRBV4-2 with TRBJ2-7; 10 positions agree with TRBD2. J gave up 0 bases and V 1 base, and 12 bases lay outside the gene matches. Germline V gene data show CDR1 as LGHNA and CDR2 as YNFKEQ. This CDR3 spans 19 amino acids. The CDR3 sequence is CASSQVVLAGAKSSYEQYF. The CDR3 DNA follows: TGTGCCAGCAGCCAAGTGGTCCTAGCGGGGGCCAAGAGCTCCTACGAGCAGTACTTC.

The genes are TRBV6-2 or TRBV6-3 and TRBJ1-1; D might be TRBD1 (6 bases). Trimming left V 6 bases short and J 4 bases short, with 24 bases between. In germline, CDR1 is MNHEY, CDR2 SVGEGT. The CDR3 consists of 17 residues. CDR3 in DNA: TGTGCCAGCAGCCCTACAGGGATGGGAGGGTACGCCACTGAAGCTTTCTTT. Its translation is CASSPTGMGGYATEAFF.

The V and J genes are TRBV6-2 or TRBV6-3 and TRBJ1-2; no clear D. Germline CDR1 MNHEY, CDR2 SVGEGT. This CDR3 region has 16 residues. V dropped 2 bases and J dropped 0 bases, with 13 bases sitting between them. The CDR3 loop reads CASSYHSGRTNYGYTF. As DNA, the CDR3 is TGTGCCAGCAGTTACCACTCGGGAAGGACTAACTATGGCTACACCTTC.

This chain joins TRBV2 and TRBJ2-7; no clear D. Germline V CDR1 and CDR2: SNHLY, FYNNEI. This CDR3 is 16 amino acids long. Trimming pared 6 bases from V and 1 base from J, leaving 19 bases between. This CDR3 is CASRPPRHRNSYEQYF. The CDR3 nucleotides are TGTGCCAGCAGACCTCCCCGCCACCGCAATTCCTACGAGCAGTACTTC.

The genes are TRBV7-2 and TRBJ2-5; D not certain. The germline gives CDR1 SGHTA, CDR2 FQGNSA. The germline V and J ends were trimmed by 4 bases and 7 bases, with 16 bases remaining between them. The CDR3 length is 14 residues. This CDR3 is CASSSLTGLRTQYF. CDR3 in DNA: TGTGCCAGCAGCTCCCTGACCGGTCTGAGGACCCAGTACTTC.

The chain employs TRBV7-3 and TRBJ1-1; tentatively, D is TRBD1 (6 bases). Trimming removed 4 bases at V and 3 bases at J, with 18 bases between. This CDR3 is built from 16 residues. Germline loops: CDR1 SGHTA, CDR2 FQGTGA. The CDR3 bases are TGTGCCAGCAGCTCTGGGGGCAGCCTGGGTGACACTGAAGCTTTCTTT. This translates into CASSSGGSLGDTEAFF.